Presented here are 4 T cell receptor beta chains from one specimen sequenced in a study of monozygotic twins with inflammatory bowel disease (dated by TCRdb to the late 2010s). Libraries were prepared through 5' RACE. TCRdb names Illumina HiSeq 2500 as the instrument used. Through TCRdb reprocessing, the reads give one entry per CDR3 protein sequence; DNA is omitted. The table of this sample itemizes tens of thousands of distinct CDR3 sequences. The ten largest account for just under 7.5% of the sample. Sequenced: blood. The receptor set was obtained from a human donor with ulcerative colitis or Crohn's disease, or a healthy co-twin of an affected twin (not recorded which).

The chain carries TRBV12-3 or TRBV12-4 and TRBJ1-1; TCRdb's assignment of TRBD1 cannot be checked, as there is no DNA. The length of the CDR3 is 18 residues. This CDR3 is CASSLENLGFPGGTEAFF.

The chain joins TRBV20-1 to TRBJ2-3; TCRdb selects TRBD1, and the lack of DNA leaves this call unchecked. Germline V lookup: CDR1 DFQATT, CDR2 SNEGSKA (reference sequence). This CDR3 spans 15 amino acids. CDR3: CSGGAGALSTDTQYF.

V is TRBV6-1 and J is TRBJ2-7; the TRBD1 assignment by TCRdb is unverifiable without DNA. CDR1 is MNHNS, CDR2 SASEGT, per germline. This CDR3 contains 14 residues. The CDR3 loop is CASRPPGGTNEQYF.

The rearrangement links TRBV20-1 to TRBJ2-7; absent DNA, TCRdb's TRBD1 call cannot be checked. The CDR3 has 15 residues. CDR1 is DFQATT and CDR2 is SNEGSKA in the germline V gene (reference sequence). The CDR3 sequence: CSARDSRQGWREQYF.